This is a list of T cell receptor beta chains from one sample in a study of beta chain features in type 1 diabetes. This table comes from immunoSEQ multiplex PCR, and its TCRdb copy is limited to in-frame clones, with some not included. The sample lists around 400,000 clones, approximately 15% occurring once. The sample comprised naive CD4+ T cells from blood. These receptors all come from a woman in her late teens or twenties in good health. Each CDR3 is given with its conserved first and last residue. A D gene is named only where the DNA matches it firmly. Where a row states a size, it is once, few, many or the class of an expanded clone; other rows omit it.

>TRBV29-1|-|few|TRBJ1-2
CSVQGPNYGYTF
TGCAGCGTCCAGGGGCCTAACTATGGCTACACCTTC
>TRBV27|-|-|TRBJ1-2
CASSLVPQGGGYTF
TGTGCCAGCAGTTTAGTCCCTCAGGGTGGCGGCTACACCTTC
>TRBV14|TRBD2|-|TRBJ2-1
CASSRAGLNEQFF
TGTGCCAGCAGCCGAGCGGGGCTCAATGAGCAGTTCTTC
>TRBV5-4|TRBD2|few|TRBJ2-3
CASSLERGRTDTQYF
TGTGCCAGCAGCTTGGAGCGGGGGAGGACAGATACGCAGTATTTT
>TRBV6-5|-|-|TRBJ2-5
CASSTYNQETQYF
TGTGCCAGCAGTACGTACAACCAAGAGACCCAGTACTTC
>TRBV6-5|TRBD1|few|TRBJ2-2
CASTLDRATGELFF
TGTGCCAGCACTTTGGACAGGGCCACCGGGGAGCTGTTTTTT
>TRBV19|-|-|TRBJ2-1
CASSISRGREQFF
TGTGCCAGTAGTATTAGTCGGGGTCGGGAGCAGTTCTTC
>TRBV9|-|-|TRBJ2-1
CASSVAGHSYNEQFF
TGTGCCAGCAGCGTAGCAGGGCACTCATACAATGAGCAGTTCTTC
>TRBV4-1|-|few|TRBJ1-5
CASSQDKPVQPQHF
TGCGCCAGCAGCCAAGATAAACCAGTTCAGCCCCAGCATTTT
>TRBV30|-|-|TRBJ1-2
CAWTRDFYGYTF
TGTGCCTGGACTCGGGACTTCTATGGCTACACCTTC
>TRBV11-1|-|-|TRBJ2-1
CASSLDRYNEQFF
TGTGCCAGCAGCCTCGACAGATACAATGAGCAGTTCTTC
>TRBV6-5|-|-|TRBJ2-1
CASSYSRFSYNEQFF
TGTGCCAGCAGTTACTCCCGTTTCTCCTACAATGAGCAGTTCTTC
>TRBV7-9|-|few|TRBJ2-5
CASSRREVQETQYF
TGTGCCAGCAGCCGAAGGGAGGTGCAAGAGACCCAGTACTTC
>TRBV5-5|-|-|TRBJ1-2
CASSSGGPYGYTF
TGTGCCAGCAGCTCTGGAGGGCCCTATGGCTACACCTTC
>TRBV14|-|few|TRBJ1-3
CASSPYRVSGNTIYF
TGTGCCAGCAGCCCATACAGGGTCTCTGGAAACACCATATATTTT
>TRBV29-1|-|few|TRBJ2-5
CSAFGGSGEETQYF
TGCAGCGCCTTTGGGGGCAGCGGAGAAGAGACCCAGTACTTC
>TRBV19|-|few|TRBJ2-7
CASKAGTRYEQYF
TGTGCCAGTAAAGCGGGCACACGCTACGAGCAGTACTTC
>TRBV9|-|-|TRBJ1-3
CASSVAPYSGNTIYF
TGTGCCAGCAGCGTAGCTCCCTACTCTGGAAACACCATATATTTT
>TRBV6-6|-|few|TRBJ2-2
CASSAARQELTGELFF
TGTGCCAGCAGTGCGGCAAGACAGGAGTTAACCGGGGAGCTGTTTTTT
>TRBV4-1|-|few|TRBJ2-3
CASSQELLFGGNTDTQYF
TGCGCCAGCAGCCAAGAACTCCTTTTCGGCGGAAACACAGATACGCAGTATTTT
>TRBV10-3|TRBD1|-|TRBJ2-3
CAISSGQGSTDTQYF
TGTGCCATCAGTTCGGGACAGGGGAGCACAGATACGCAGTATTTT
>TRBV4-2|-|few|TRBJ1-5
CASSQEGSHSNQPQHF
TGTGCCAGCAGCCAAGAGGGCAGCCATAGCAATCAGCCCCAGCATTTT
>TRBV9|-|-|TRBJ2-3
CASSTQGPVYF
TGTGCCAGCAGCACACAGGGTCCGGTGTATTTT
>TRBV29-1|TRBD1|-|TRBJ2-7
CSVGTGSYEQYF
TGCAGCGTTGGGACAGGGTCCTACGAGCAGTACTTC
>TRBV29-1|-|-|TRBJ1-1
CSVKLDRRAEAFF
TGCAGCGTGAAATTAGACAGGAGAGCTGAAGCTTTCTTT
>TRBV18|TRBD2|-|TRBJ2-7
CASSPRGLRLAEVYEQYF
TGTGCCAGCTCACCACGGGGACTTAGACTAGCGGAGGTCTACGAGCAGTACTTC
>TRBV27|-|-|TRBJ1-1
CASSLSSHRNTEAFF
TGTGCCAGCAGTTTATCGAGCCACAGGAACACTGAAGCTTTCTTT
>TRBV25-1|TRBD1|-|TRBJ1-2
CASSYRGGPYGYTF
TGTGCCAGCAGTTACAGGGGTGGACCCTATGGCTACACCTTC
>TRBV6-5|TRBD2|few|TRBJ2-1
CASSYSRTSGSHEQFF
TGTGCCAGCAGTTACTCGAGAACTAGCGGGAGTCATGAGCAGTTCTTC
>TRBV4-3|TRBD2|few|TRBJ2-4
CASSQGTSGGDIQYF
TGCGCCAGCAGCCAAGGAACTAGCGGGGGGGACATTCAGTACTTC
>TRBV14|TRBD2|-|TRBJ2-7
CASSPSGRRSYEQYF
TGTGCCAGCAGCCCTAGCGGGAGACGGTCCTACGAGCAGTACTTC
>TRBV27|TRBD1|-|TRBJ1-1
CASSRETGGTEAFF
TGTGCCAGCAGCCGTGAGACAGGGGGCACTGAAGCTTTCTTT
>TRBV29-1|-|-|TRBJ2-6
CSVRDFSSGANVLTF
TGCAGCGTTCGAGACTTCAGCTCTGGGGCCAACGTCCTGACTTTC
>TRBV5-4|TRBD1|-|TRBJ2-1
CASSLDRGSYNEQFF
TGTGCCAGCAGCTTGGACAGGGGGTCCTACAATGAGCAGTTCTTC
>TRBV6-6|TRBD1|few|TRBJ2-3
CASSRDRGPDTQYF
TGTGCCAGCAGCCGCGACAGGGGGCCAGATACGCAGTATTTT
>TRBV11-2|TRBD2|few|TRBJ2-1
CASSLDLPSGRDEQFF
TGTGCCAGCAGCTTAGATCTTCCTAGCGGGAGGGATGAGCAGTTCTTC
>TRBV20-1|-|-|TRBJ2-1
CSAGGRTVQFF
TGCAGTGCTGGGGGGAGGACGGTCCAGTTCTTC
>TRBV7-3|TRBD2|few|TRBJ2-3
CASSLAGGPGSTDTQYF
TGTGCCAGCAGCTTAGCGGGAGGGCCGGGGAGCACAGATACGCAGTATTTT
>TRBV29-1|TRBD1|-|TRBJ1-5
CSVSDRVNQPQHF
TGCAGCGTTTCCGACAGGGTCAATCAGCCCCAGCATTTT
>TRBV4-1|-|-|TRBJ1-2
CASSQDPRAYGYTF
TGCGCCAGCAGCCAAGATCCCAGGGCCTATGGCTACACCTTC
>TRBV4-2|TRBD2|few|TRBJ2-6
CASSHPGLASASGANVLTF
TGTGCCAGCAGCCACCCGGGACTAGCGTCAGCCTCTGGGGCCAACGTCCTGACTTTC
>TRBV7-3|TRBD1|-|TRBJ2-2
CASSSQGASSGELFF
TGTGCCAGCAGCTCCCAGGGGGCAAGTTCCGGGGAGCTGTTTTTT
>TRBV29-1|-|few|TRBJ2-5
CSISTPPRGSAETQYF
TGCAGCATCTCGACCCCTCCAAGAGGGTCAGCAGAGACCCAGTACTTC
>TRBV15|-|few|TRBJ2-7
CATSRDPRGIPYEQYF
TGTGCCACCAGCAGAGATCCCAGGGGAATTCCCTACGAGCAGTACTTC
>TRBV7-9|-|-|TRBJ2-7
CASSLPNYEQYF
TGTGCCAGCAGCTTACCCAACTACGAGCAGTACTTC
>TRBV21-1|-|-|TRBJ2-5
CASSKVSRQETQYF
TGTGCCAGCAGCAAAGTCTCGCGGCAAGAGACCCAGTACTTC
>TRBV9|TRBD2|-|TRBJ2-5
CASSVTAGGETQYF
TGTGCCAGCAGCGTAACAGCGGGAGGGGAGACCCAGTACTTC
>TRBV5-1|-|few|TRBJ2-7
CASNPGGYEQYF
TGCGCCAGCAATCCCGGCGGCTACGAGCAGTACTTC
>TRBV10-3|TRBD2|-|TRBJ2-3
CAIRGLATDTQYF
TGTGCCATCAGGGGACTAGCGACAGATACGCAGTATTTT
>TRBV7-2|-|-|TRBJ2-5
CASSLLSREETQYF
TGTGCCAGCAGCCTACTTAGTCGGGAAGAGACCCAGTACTTC
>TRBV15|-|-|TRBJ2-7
CATSRSPEDEQYF
TGTGCCACCAGCAGGTCCCCTGAGGACGAGCAGTACTTC
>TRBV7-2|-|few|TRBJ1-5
CASSLGRQPQHF
TGTGCCAGCAGCTTAGGTCGTCAGCCCCAGCATTTT
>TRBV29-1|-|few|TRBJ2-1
CSAAPLASYNEQFF
TGCAGCGCTGCCCCACTTGCCTCCTACAATGAGCAGTTCTTC